Listed below are T cell receptor beta chains from one sample, sequenced in a study of post-analysis software for immune sequencing data. TCRdb recomputed calls from the PCR reads with MiXCR, one row per CDR3 protein. This sample has fewer than 850,000 distinct CDR3 sequences, with around 45% found just once. Sequenced sample: blood. These receptors all stem from a girl aged 5-17 years with multiple sclerosis. CDR3s include the opening cysteine and the closing phenylalanine or tryptophan. The order of the fields is V gene, CDR3 length, J gene, CDR3 protein.

v_gene: TRBV19
len: 15
j_gene: TRBJ2-2
CDR3aa: CASRFRDRNTGELFF

v_gene: TRBV4-1
len: 11
j_gene: TRBJ2-1
CDR3aa: CASSQGTAQFF

v_gene: TRBV6-1
len: 13
j_gene: TRBJ1-2
CDR3aa: CASSDRGRGYGTF

v_gene: TRBV6-5
len: 15
j_gene: TRBJ2-7
CDR3aa: CASSYGEGFTYEQYF

v_gene: TRBV11-2
len: 16
j_gene: TRBJ1-2
CDR3aa: CASSLRIPNGRYGYTF

v_gene: TRBV4-3
len: 15
j_gene: TRBJ1-2
CDR3aa: CASSQGIQGIGGYTF

v_gene: TRBV3-1
len: 16
j_gene: TRBJ2-1
CDR3aa: CASSRPGLVFYNEQFF

v_gene: TRBV6-1
len: 14
j_gene: TRBJ1-1
CDR3aa: CASSALPGGDLAFF

v_gene: TRBV28
len: 16
j_gene: TRBJ2-7
CDR3aa: CASLEAGTSESYEQYF

v_gene: TRBV6-5
len: 15
j_gene: TRBJ2-7
CDR3aa: CASSHPGTGSYEQYF

v_gene: TRBV5-1
len: 18
j_gene: TRBJ1-3
CDR3aa: CASSLGGQGRNSGNTIYF

v_gene: TRBV5-5
len: 13
j_gene: TRBJ1-2
CDR3aa: CASSLGPSGGYTF

v_gene: TRBV20-1
len: 14
j_gene: TRBJ2-7
CDR3aa: CSASGQGLSYEQYF

v_gene: TRBV15
len: 15
j_gene: TRBJ2-7
CDR3aa: CATSTPGSETYEQYF

v_gene: TRBV10-3
len: 16
j_gene: TRBJ2-7
CDR3aa: CATSESGRAVGSEQYF

v_gene: TRBV10-3
len: 17
j_gene: TRBJ2-6
CDR3aa: CAISVHQGDSGANVLTF

v_gene: TRBV21-1
len: 15
j_gene: TRBJ2-3
CDR3aa: CASSERRRSTDTQYF

v_gene: TRBV6-2/TRBV6-3
len: 13
j_gene: .
CDR3aa: CASSYAITVEQYF

v_gene: TRBV2
len: 15
j_gene: TRBJ2-1
CDR3aa: CASSETLAGGFEQFF

v_gene: TRBV27
len: 15
j_gene: TRBJ2-7
CDR3aa: CASSLRQGRVHEQYF

v_gene: TRBV4-3
len: 16
j_gene: .
CDR3aa: CASSQVVAGEGETQYF

v_gene: TRBV28
len: 14
j_gene: TRBJ2-5
CDR3aa: CASSSLSGRETQYF

v_gene: TRBV7-2
len: 12
j_gene: TRBJ1-2
CDR3aa: CASSMDTYGYTF

v_gene: TRBV7-2
len: 11
j_gene: TRBJ1-1
CDR3aa: CASSPWEQAFF

v_gene: TRBV2
len: 16
j_gene: TRBJ1-1
CDR3aa: CASRFSATGMNTKAFF

v_gene: TRBV5-1
len: 17
j_gene: TRBJ2-3
CDR3aa: CASSLAQGGPRTDTQYF

v_gene: TRBV20-1
len: 13
j_gene: TRBJ2-3
CDR3aa: CSARAGDRDTQYF

v_gene: TRBV20-1
len: 15
j_gene: TRBJ2-7
CDR3aa: CSAISGTSGYNEQYF

v_gene: TRBV27
len: 16
j_gene: TRBJ2-7
CDR3aa: CASSSSGTSGTYEQYF